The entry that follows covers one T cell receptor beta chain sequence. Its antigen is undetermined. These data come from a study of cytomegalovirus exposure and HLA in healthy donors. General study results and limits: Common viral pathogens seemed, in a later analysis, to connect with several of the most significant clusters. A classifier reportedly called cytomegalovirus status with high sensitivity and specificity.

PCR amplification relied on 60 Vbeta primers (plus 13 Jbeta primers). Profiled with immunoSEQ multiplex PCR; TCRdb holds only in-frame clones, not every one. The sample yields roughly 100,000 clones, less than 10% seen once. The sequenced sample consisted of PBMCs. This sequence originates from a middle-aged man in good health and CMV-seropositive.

CDR3 protein: CASNWGGTSGEQFF. CDR3 DNA: TGTGCCAGCAATTGGGGGGGGACAAGCGGGGAGCAGTTCTTC. The chain uses TRBV2 and TRBJ2-1; a weak D match, TRBD2 (7 bases). This CDR3 is built from 14 residues. CDR1 and CDR2 from the germline V gene are SNHLY and FYNNEI. V dropped 7 bases and J dropped 10 bases, with 20 bases sitting between them.